This T cell receptor beta chain was identified in a study of CD8+CD57+ T cells in acquired aplastic anemia. Study at large: On average, sorted CD4+ and CD8+ cells gave 3.2 ug of DNA.

Genomic DNA, the template, was used for profiling of the TCR beta VDJ and CDR3. Each CDR3 protein is one row after TCRdb ran MiXCR on the reads. The sample yields more than 250,000 distinct CDR3 sequences, roughly 50% seen once. The CDR3 runs 15 residues. Germline V gene data show CDR1 as SGHDT and CDR2 as YYEEEE. Trimming cost V 3 bases and J 3 bases, with 16 bases left between them. Whole-study results and caveats: CD8+ Simpson's diversity showed no significant patient-control difference. Overlapping CD8+ CDR3 repertoires of patients and controls contained approximately 28 shared sequences.

As regards this clonotype: Its specificity is not known.

The clonotype originates from a human donor with severe aplastic anemia or a healthy control (not recorded which). J is TRBJ2-7 and V is TRBV5-6, with D tentatively TRBD2 (6 bases). The sequenced sample consisted of sorted CD4+, CD8+, or CD8+CD57+ T cells (not recorded which) from PBMCs. CDR3 amino acids: CASSSDRDWGYEQYF. The CDR3 nucleotides are TGTGCCAGCAGCTCAGACCGGGACTGGGGCTACGAGCAGTACTTC.